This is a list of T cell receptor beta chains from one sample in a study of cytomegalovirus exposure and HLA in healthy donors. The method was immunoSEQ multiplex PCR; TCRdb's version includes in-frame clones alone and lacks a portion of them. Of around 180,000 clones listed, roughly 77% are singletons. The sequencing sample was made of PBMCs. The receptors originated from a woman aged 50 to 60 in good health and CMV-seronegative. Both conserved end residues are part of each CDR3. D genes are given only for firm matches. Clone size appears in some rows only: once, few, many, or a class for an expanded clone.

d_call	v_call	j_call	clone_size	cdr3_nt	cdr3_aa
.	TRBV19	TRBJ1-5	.	TGTGCCAGTAGTATAGTACCGGGGTCCCTGTCGAATCAGCCCCAGCATTTT	CASSIVPGSLSNQPQHF
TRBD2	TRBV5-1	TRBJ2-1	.	TGCGCCAGCAGCGTGACTAGCGGGAGAAGCGATGAGCAGTTCTTC	CASSVTSGRSDEQFF
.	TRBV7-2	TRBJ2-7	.	TGTGCCAGCAGCTTATTTCCAGGGTTCTCCTACGAGCAGTACTTC	CASSLFPGFSYEQYF
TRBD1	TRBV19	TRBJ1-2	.	TGTGCCAGTAGTCCCACCGGGACAGGCAGCTATGGCTACACCTTC	CASSPTGTGSYGYTF
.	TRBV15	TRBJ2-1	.	TGTGCCACCAGCAGAGATAGAAGCTACAATGAGCAGTTCTTC	CATSRDRSYNEQFF
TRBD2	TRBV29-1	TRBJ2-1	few	TGCAGCGTTAGAGGACTAGCGGTGGGGGGGGAGCAGTTCTTC	CSVRGLAVGGEQFF
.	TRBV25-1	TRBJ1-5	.	TGTGCCAGCAGTGACGGAGGGGTGGTTCAGCCCCAGCATTTT	CASSDGGVVQPQHF
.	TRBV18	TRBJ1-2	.	TGTGCCAGCTCACCGCGGCAGACCTATGGCTACACCTTC	CASSPRQTYGYTF
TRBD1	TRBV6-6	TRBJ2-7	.	TGTGCCACGATCCCAGGGACAGTGTCCTACGAGCAGTACTTC	CATIPGTVSYEQYF
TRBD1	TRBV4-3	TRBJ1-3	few	TGCGCCAGCAGCCTACTGACAGGGCTAACTGGAAACACCATATATTTT	CASSLLTGLTGNTIYF
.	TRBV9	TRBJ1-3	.	TGTGCCAGCAGCGTAAACACCGGATGGAGCTCTGGAAACACCATATATTTT	CASSVNTGWSSGNTIYF
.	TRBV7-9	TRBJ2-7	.	TGTGCCAGCAGCTTAGAAGGGGTCTACGAGCAGTACTTC	CASSLEGVYEQYF
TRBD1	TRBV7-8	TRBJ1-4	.	TGTGCCAGCAGCATAAGGGAGTGGGGCAGGGGGAGAACGTCAACTAATGAAAAACTGTTTTTT	CASSIREWGRGRTSTNEKLFF
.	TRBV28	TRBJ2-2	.	TGTGCCAGCAGGTCCGCGGACAAGAAGAGCGGGGAGCTGTTTTTT	CASRSADKKSGELFF
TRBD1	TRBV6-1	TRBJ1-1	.	TGTGCCAGCATTAGGACAGGTCTGGTTGAAGCTTTCTTT	CASIRTGLVEAFF
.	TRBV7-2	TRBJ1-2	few	TGTGCCAGCAGCTGGGAGAGGCTTAACTATGGCTACACCTTC	CASSWERLNYGYTF
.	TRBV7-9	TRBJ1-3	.	TGTTCCAGCAGCCCCCCCCTCCGCAGGCCCGAAATTACTGGAAACACCATATATTTT	CSSSPPLRRPEITGNTIYF
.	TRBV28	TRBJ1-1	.	TGTGCCAGCAGTTTAAACGAGGGACTAAGGGCTTTCTTT	CASSLNEGLRAFF
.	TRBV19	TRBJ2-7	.	TGTGCCAGTAGTATAGACAGGGGCGTATTCTACGAGCAGTACTTC	CASSIDRGVFYEQYF
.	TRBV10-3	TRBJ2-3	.	TGTGCCATCAGTGACATGGACAGAGGCTCAGATACGCAGTATTTT	CAISDMDRGSDTQYF
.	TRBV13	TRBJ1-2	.	TGTGCCAGCAGCTCCAGGTTCGGACAGACTAACTATGGCTACACCTTC	CASSSRFGQTNYGYTF
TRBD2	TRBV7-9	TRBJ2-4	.	TGTGCCAGCAGCTTAAATAGCGGGGAGCTAGAGAACTTC	CASSLNSGELENF
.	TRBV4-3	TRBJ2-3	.	TGCGCCAGCAGCCCGACAGGAACATTAACAGATACGCAGTATTTT	CASSPTGTLTDTQYF
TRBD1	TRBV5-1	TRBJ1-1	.	TGCGCCAGCAGCTTGGCTAGACAGGGGGCGGAACGCGCTTTCTTT	CASSLARQGAERAFF
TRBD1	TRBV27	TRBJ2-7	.	TGTGCCAGCAGTGCGCAACAGGGGGCGCAGGGCGAGCAGTACTTC	CASSAQQGAQGEQYF
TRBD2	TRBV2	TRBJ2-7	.	TGTGCCAGCAGTCGGGGGGGGGCCACCTACGAGCAGTACTTC	CASSRGGATYEQYF
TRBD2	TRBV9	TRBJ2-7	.	TGTGCCAGCAGCCGAGCGGGGGCCACCTACGAGCAGTACTTC	CASSRAGATYEQYF
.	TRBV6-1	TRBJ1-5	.	TGTGCCAGCAACGAGCGATTGCCCCAGCATTTT	CASNERLPQHF
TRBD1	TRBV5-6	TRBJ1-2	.	TGTGCCAGCAGCTTGACGACAGGGTGGTTTGCCTTCTATGGCTACACCTTC	CASSLTTGWFAFYGYTF
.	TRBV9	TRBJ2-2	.	TGTGCCAGCACCCTAGGGCAGGCCGGGAACGGGGAGCTGTTTTTT	CASTLGQAGNGELFF
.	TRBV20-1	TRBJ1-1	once	TGCAGTGCCCCGTGGGCAGGGGCAGCTTTCTTT	CSAPWAGAAFF
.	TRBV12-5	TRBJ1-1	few	TGTGCTAGTGGCCGCTTGGGGCCGAACACTGAAGCTTTCTTT	CASGRLGPNTEAFF
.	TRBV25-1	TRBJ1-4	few	TGTGCCAGCAGTGAATCCACCCGACAGCCTAGTAATGAAAAACTGTTTTTT	CASSESTRQPSNEKLFF
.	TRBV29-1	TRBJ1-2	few	TGCAGCGTTGATTTGCGGGCCGTAGGCTACACCTTC	CSVDLRAVGYTF
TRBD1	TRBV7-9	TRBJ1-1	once	TGTTCCAGCAGCTCACGGACAGGGGTAAGGAACACTGAAGCTTTCTTT	CSSSSRTGVRNTEAFF
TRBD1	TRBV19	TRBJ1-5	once	TGTGCCAGTAGTACGGACAGGGGGCCAAATCAGCCCCAGCATTTT	CASSTDRGPNQPQHF
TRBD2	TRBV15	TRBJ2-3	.	TGTGCCACCATTGGGAGGTTAGCGGGTTTGGCGGGTACGCAGTATTTT	CATIGRLAGLAGTQYF
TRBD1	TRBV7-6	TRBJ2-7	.	TGTGCCAGCAGCTCTCTACCCTCCGCGGGACAGGCCTACGAGCAGTACTTC	CASSSLPSAGQAYEQYF
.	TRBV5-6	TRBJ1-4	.	TGTGCCAGCAGCTTCTCAGGGGTAGCTAATGAAAAACTGTTTTTT	CASSFSGVANEKLFF
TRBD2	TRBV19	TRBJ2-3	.	TGTGCCAGTAGTACCCCCTTCGGACTAGCGGGTCCCACAGATACGCAGTATTTT	CASSTPFGLAGPTDTQYF
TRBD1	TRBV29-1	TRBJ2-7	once	TGCAGCGTTGAAGGGGGGACAGGGCTCTACGAGCAGTACTTC	CSVEGGTGLYEQYF
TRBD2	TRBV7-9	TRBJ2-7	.	TGTGCCAGCAGCTCTGACTCCCCTAGCGGGAGGGCCAACGAGCAGTACTTC	CASSSDSPSGRANEQYF
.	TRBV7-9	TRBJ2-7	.	TGTGCCAGCAGCTCTACCCTAACAGGGAGCCCCTACGAGCAGTACTTC	CASSSTLTGSPYEQYF
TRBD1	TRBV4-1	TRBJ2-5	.	TGCGCCAGCAGCTCCGACAGGGGGCTAGGGTCAATGGAGACCCAGTACTTC	CASSSDRGLGSMETQYF
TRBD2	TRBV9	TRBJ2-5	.	TGTGCCAGCAGCGTAGTGGGAGGGCAAGAGACCCAGTACTTC	CASSVVGGQETQYF
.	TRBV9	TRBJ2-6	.	TGTGCCACCAAGGACAACCCCAGCTCTGGGGCCAACGTCCTGACTTTC	CATKDNPSSGANVLTF
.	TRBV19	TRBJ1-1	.	TGTGCCAGTAGTGTCCTACGTTGGAGAGGGAACACTGAAGCTTTCTTT	CASSVLRWRGNTEAFF
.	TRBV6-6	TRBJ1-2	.	TGTGCCAGCAGTTTCCAGGGGATGGGCTATGGCTACACCTTC	CASSFQGMGYGYTF
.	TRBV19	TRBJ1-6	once	TGTGCCAGTAGTACCCAGAGGAGCTCCTATAATTCACCCCTCCACTTT	CASSTQRSSYNSPLHF
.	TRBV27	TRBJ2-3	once	TGTGCCGCCCGGGGGAGTGGGACAGATACGCAGTATTTT	CAARGSGTDTQYF